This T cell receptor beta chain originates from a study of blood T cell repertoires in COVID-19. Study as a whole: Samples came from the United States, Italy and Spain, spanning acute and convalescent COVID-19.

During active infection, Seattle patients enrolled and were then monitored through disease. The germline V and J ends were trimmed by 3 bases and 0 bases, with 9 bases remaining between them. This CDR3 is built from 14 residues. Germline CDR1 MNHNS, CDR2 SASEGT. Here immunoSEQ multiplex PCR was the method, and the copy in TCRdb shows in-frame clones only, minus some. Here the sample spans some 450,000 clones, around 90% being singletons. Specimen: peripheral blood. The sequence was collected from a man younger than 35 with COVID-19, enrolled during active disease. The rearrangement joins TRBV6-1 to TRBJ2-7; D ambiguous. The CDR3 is CASSDPGFSYEQYF. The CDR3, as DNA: TGTGCCAGCAGTGATCCCGGGTTCTCCTACGAGCAGTACTTC.